The clone carrying this T cell receptor beta chain showed up many times. This entry is derived from a study of T-cell reconstitution after alpha-beta-depleted transplantation in children. Unique molecular identifiers were incorporated when the TCRbeta library was constructed. TCRdb re-called the PCR reads with MiXCR, one entry per CDR3 protein. The sample shows under 300,000 distinct CDR3 sequences, 11% of them seen only once. Trimming took off 4 bases at V and 4 bases at J, with 6 bases between the two ends. The germline V gene has CDR1 SQVTM and CDR2 ANQGSEA. The CDR3 totals 11 residues. The chain combines TRBV29-1 with TRBJ2-3; no reliable D call. The sequence derives from a male patient aged 2-10 years who had a stem cell transplant for chronic granulomatous disease, so the T cells may come from the graft donor. The input for sequencing was peripheral blood, taken 180 days after TCRalphabeta/CD19-depleted stem cell transplant. This chain's CDR3 is CSVGRADTQYF. The CDR3 DNA reads TGCAGCGTTGGAAGGGCAGATACGCAGTATTTT.